A selection of T cell receptor beta chains follows, all from one sample in a study of regulatory T cells in long-lasting Graves disease. MiXCR, run by TCRdb on the multiplex PCR reads, gives a single entry per CDR3 protein. The sample has about 450,000 distinct CDR3 sequences, roughly a quarter seen once. The sample in question was peripheral blood mononuclear cells (PBMCs), obtained when the disease was refractory, from a patient treated with antithyroid drugs. These receptors all stem from a female donor with Graves disease. The CDR3 runs from the conserved cysteine through the conserved F or W. The order of the fields is J gene, V gene, clone size, D gene, CDR3 DNA, CDR3 protein. A D gene is named only where the DNA matches it firmly. Clone sizes are given selectively: once, few, many, or a class where the clone is expanded.

TRBJ1-1,TRBV7-2,-,-,TGTACCAGCAGCTTGGGCATGAACACTGAAGCTTTCTTT,CTSSLGMNTEAFF
TRBJ1-6,TRBV3-1,few,-,TGTGCCAGCAGCCGACTTCGGCAGGGCTATTCACCCCTCCACTTT,CASSRLRQGYSPLHF
TRBJ2-7,TRBV28,many,TRBD1,TGTGCCAGCAGTAGTACCGGGACAGGGGGCATCGGGCAGTACTTC,CASSSTGTGGIGQYF
TRBJ1-5,TRBV3-1,-,-,TGTGCCAGCAGCCAAGGAGGATTTTCTCCGCCCCAGCATTTT,CASSQGGFSPPQHF
TRBJ2-5,TRBV4-2,-,TRBD2,TGTGCCAGCAGCAAGCAAGCGGGAGGGCCGGAGACCCAGTACTTC,CASSKQAGGPETQYF
TRBJ2-7,TRBV20-1,-,TRBD1,TGCAGTGCTAGAGATGAGACAGGGCTCTACGAGCAGTACTTC,CSARDETGLYEQYF
TRBJ2-5,TRBV13,-,-,TGTGCCAGCAGCTTCGGGCGGGAAGAGACCCAGTACTTC,CASSFGREETQYF
TRBJ2-2,TRBV20-1,few,TRBD2,TGCAGTGCTAGAGATCTGGGACTAGCGGCGAACACCGGGGAGCTGTTTTTT,CSARDLGLAANTGELFF
TRBJ1-2,TRBV7-9,few,-,TGTGCTTCTGACAGTCCTATTATCCGAGGCTACACCTTC,CASDSPIIRGYTF
TRBJ1-2,TRBV7-2,many,-,TGTGCCAGCCCCGCTGCGGGGGAGGATGGCTACACCTTC,CASPAAGEDGYTF
TRBJ1-5,TRBV18,-,-,TGTGCCAGCTCACCTGCGGCTGGTCAGCCCCAGCATTTT,CASSPAAGQPQHF
TRBJ2-1,TRBV7-2,-,-,TGTGCCAGTAGTATAACGGCGGACACGAGGACCTACGAGCAGTTCTTC,CASSITADTRTYEQFF
TRBJ2-7,TRBV6-1,-,TRBD2,TGTGCCAGCAGGAAGGGGACTAGCGCACTGGCTTACGAGCAGTACTTC,CASRKGTSALAYEQYF
TRBJ1-4,TRBV7-8,-,-,TGTGCCAGCAGCTTATATGGACACCCTTCAACTAATGAAAAACTGTTTTTT,CASSLYGHPSTNEKLFF
TRBJ2-5,TRBV6-1,many,TRBD1,TGTGCCAGCATCCTACCGGGACAGGGGTTATCGTACCAAGAGACCCAGTACTTC,CASILPGQGLSYQETQYF
TRBJ2-7,TRBV5-1,few,TRBD2,TGCGCCAGCAGCTGGGGACTAGCGGGAGCGTCCTACGAGCAGTACTTC,CASSWGLAGASYEQYF
TRBJ1-5,TRBV12-3/TRBV12-4,-,-,TGTGCCAGCAGTTTAGACCGGGGTCGTTATCAGCCCCAGCATTTT,CASSLDRGRYQPQHF
TRBJ2-1,TRBV28,-,TRBD2,TGTGCCAGCATCCCGAGGGGGGGACTAGCCTACTACAATGAGCAGTTCTTC,CASIPRGGLAYYNEQFF
TRBJ2-6,TRBV6-5,once,-,TGTGTCAGCAGTTACTCGCTCCAGCGGCCGTTTACCTCTGGGGCCAACGTCCTGACTTTC,CVSSYSLQRPFTSGANVLTF
TRBJ2-7,TRBV12-5,many,TRBD1,TGTGCTAGTGGTGGCCTCGGGACAGGGACCCACGAGCAGTACTTC,CASGGLGTGTHEQYF
TRBJ1-4,TRBV5-1,-,-,TGCGCCAGCAGCTTGACCCTGGGTGCAACTAATGAAAAACTGTTTTTT,CASSLTLGATNEKLFF
TRBJ1-5,TRBV29-1,few,-,TGCAGCGTTGCCCGCGCGGGCAATCAGCCCCAGCATTTT,CSVARAGNQPQHF
TRBJ2-5,TRBV7-2,many,TRBD2,TGTGCCAGCAGCTTAGGTGGGCGGGAGGGACAAGAGACCCAGTACTTC,CASSLGGREGQETQYF
TRBJ2-2,TRBV20-1,-,-,TGCAGTGCTAGAGATCCACTACGACTCTCCGATCCCGGGGAGCTGTTTTTT,CSARDPLRLSDPGELFF
TRBJ2-7,TRBV28,many,TRBD1,TGTGCCACCCACGGTGACAGGGTTTCCTACGAGCAGTACTTC,CATHGDRVSYEQYF
TRBJ2-7,TRBV14,-,TRBD1,TGTGCCAGCAGCCACACCGGGACAGACTACGAGCAGTACTTC,CASSHTGTDYEQYF
TRBJ2-7,TRBV3-1,many,-,TGTGCCAGCAGTACGGTTAACTACGAGCAGTACTTC,CASSTVNYEQYF
TRBJ2-2,TRBV2,many,TRBD2,TGTGCCAGCAGTGAGGCAGCGGGACGTTCCGGCGGGGAGCTGTTTTTT,CASSEAAGRSGGELFF
TRBJ1-2,TRBV7-2,few,-,TGTGCCAGCAGCTTAGTTGGACTCGGGTATGGCTACACCTTC,CASSLVGLGYGYTF
TRBJ2-7,TRBV24-1,many,TRBD1,TGTGCCACCAGTGATACTGGGACAGCCTACGAGCAGTACTTC,CATSDTGTAYEQYF
TRBJ2-7,TRBV10-3,-,TRBD2,TGTGCCATCAGTGTAGGACTAGCTCTCGAGCAGTACTTC,CAISVGLALEQYF
TRBJ2-1,TRBV20-1,few,TRBD2,TGCAGTGCTAGAGATAGGGAGACTAGCGGGGGGAATGAGCAGTTCTTC,CSARDRETSGGNEQFF
TRBJ1-5,TRBV5-6,-,-,TGTGCCTCCAGGTCGAGGAGCTCAATAAATCAGCCCCAGCATTTT,CASRSRSSINQPQHF
TRBJ2-1,TRBV20-1,-,TRBD1,TGCAGTGCTAGAGATCCCCAGGGGGTCAATGAGCAGTTCTTC,CSARDPQGVNEQFF
TRBJ2-6,TRBV7-9,few,-,TGTGCCAGCAGCCTCCCCGGGACGACTCCGAAATCTGGGGCCAACGTCCTGACTTTC,CASSLPGTTPKSGANVLTF
TRBJ2-7,TRBV6-5,-,-,TGTGCCAGCAGTTATACCCCCATCGGGACCTCCTACGAGCAGTACTTC,CASSYTPIGTSYEQYF